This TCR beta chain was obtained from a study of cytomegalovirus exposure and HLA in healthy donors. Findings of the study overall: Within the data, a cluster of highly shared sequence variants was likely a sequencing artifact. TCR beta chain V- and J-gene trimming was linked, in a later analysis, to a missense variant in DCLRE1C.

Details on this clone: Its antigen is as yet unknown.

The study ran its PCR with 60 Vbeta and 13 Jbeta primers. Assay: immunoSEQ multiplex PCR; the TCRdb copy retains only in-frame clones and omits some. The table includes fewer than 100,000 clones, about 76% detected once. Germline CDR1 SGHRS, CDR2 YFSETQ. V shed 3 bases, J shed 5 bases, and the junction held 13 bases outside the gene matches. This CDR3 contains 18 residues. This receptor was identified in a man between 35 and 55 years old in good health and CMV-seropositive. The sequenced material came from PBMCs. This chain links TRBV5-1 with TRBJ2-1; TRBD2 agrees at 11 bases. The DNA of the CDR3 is TGCGCCAGCAGCTCGAAAATCATACTAGCGGGAGCCAACAATGAGCAGTTCTTC. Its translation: CASSSKIILAGANNEQFF.